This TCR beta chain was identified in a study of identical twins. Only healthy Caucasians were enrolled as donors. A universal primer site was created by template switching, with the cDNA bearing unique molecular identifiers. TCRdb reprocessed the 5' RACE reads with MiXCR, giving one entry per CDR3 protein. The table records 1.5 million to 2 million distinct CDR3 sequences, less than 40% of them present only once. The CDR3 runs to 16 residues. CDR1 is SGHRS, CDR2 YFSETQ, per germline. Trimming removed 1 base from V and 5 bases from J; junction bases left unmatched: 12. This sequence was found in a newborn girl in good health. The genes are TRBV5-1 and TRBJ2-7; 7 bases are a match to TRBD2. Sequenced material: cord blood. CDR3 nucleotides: TGCGCCAGCAGCTTGCCCAATTCGGGGGGTGTCAACGAGCAGTACTTC. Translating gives CASSLPNSGGVNEQYF.